This entry lists 11 T cell receptor beta chains sequenced from one sample in a study of regulatory T cells in long-lasting Graves disease. Through Arm-PCR of CDR3 regions and iRepertoire HTBI primers, TCR beta libraries were built. TCRdb re-called the multiplex PCR reads through MiXCR, storing one row per CDR3 protein. This repertoire shows about 470,000 distinct CDR3 sequences, roughly 21% found once; its top ten account for roughly 6.9%. As to time point: persistent/refractory GD, antithyroid drugs over 5 years with positive TRAb. RNA from PBMCs was the source of the TCR library. Specimen: peripheral blood mononuclear cells (PBMCs), collected when the disease was refractory, from a patient treated with antithyroid drugs. The source is a female donor with Graves disease.

In this sample, this clonotype turned up many times. The gene calls are TRBV28 and TRBJ2-5; 11 positions match TRBD2. CDR1 is MDHEN, CDR2 SYDVKM, per germline. This CDR3 comprises 16 residues. Trimming at V came to 8 bases and at J to 1 base, leaving 9 bases not matched to a gene. In nucleotides, the CDR3 is TGTGCCAGCTGGCCTGGGACTAGCGGCGGCCAAGAGACCCAGTACTTC. This encodes CASWPGTSGGQETQYF.

In its sample, this clonotype was seen many times. The chain couples TRBV28 to TRBJ1-2, with D possibly TRBD1 on 5 matching bases. V lost 3 bases to trimming and J lost 4 bases, with 12 bases between them. CDR1 and CDR2 (germline): MDHEN, SYDVKM. The CDR3 is 14 residues long. CDR3 in DNA: TGTGCCAGCAGTTTCGGGGCCAGGGCCTATGGCTACACCTTC. Translation gives CASSFGARAYGYTF.

This clonotype was seen only a few times. The V gene is TRBV7-2, the J gene TRBJ2-5; 9 bases agree with TRBD2. The CDR3 has 16 residues. Germline V gene sequence: CDR1 SGHTA, CDR2 FQGNSA. After removal of 8 bases from V and 2 bases from J, the junction contained 12 bases not matched to a gene. The CDR3 sequence: CASRQIQRGAQETQYF. In nucleotides, the CDR3 is TGTGCCAGCCGTCAGATCCAGCGGGGGGCTCAAGAGACCCAGTACTTC. The whole variable domain, remainder taken from reference TRBV7-2 and TRBJ2-5, is GAGVSQSPSNKVTEKGKDVELRCDPISGHTALYWYRQSLGQGLEFLIYFQGNSAPDKSGLPSDRFSAERTGGSVSTLTIQRTQQEDSAVYLCASRQIQRGAQETQYFGPGTRLLVL.

This chain connects TRBV4-1 to TRBJ1-5; possibly TRBD1 for D (5 bases). Germline CDR1 MGHRA, CDR2 YSYEKL. V dropped 3 bases and J dropped 2 bases, with 23 bases sitting between them. This CDR3 has 19 amino acids. The CDR3 loop reads CASSHVFPKRGGGNQPQHF. In DNA, the CDR3 is TGCGCCAGCAGCCACGTATTCCCAAAGCGTGGGGGAGGCAATCAGCCCCAGCATTTT.

There are many counts of this clonotype. The gene calls are TRBV5-1 and TRBJ1-2; 8 bases are shared with TRBD1. Losses at the gene ends were 4 bases for V and 0 bases for J; bases not matched to a gene: 2. The CDR3 length is 14 residues. CDR1 is SGHRS and CDR2 is YFSETQ in the germline V gene. The CDR3 nucleotides are TGCGCCAGCAGCCGGACAGGGACTAACTATGGCTACACCTTC. It is translated as CASSRTGTNYGYTF.

The chain has TRBV25-1 and TRBJ2-5; 7 positions match TRBD2. CDR3 length: 14 amino acids. Germline CDR1 and CDR2: MGHDK and SYGVNS. Losses at the gene ends were 3 bases for V and 2 bases for J; bases not matched to a gene: 3. CDR3 sequence (DNA): TGTGCCAGCAGTGAGACGGGACTACAAGAGACCCAGTACTTC. This translates into CASSETGLQETQYF.

The chain combines TRBV29-1 with TRBJ2-1, with no clear D. Germline V lookup: CDR1 SQVTM, CDR2 ANQGSEA. The CDR3 spans 11 residues. The V end was cut by 4 bases, the J end by 8 bases, with 9 bases between. This chain's CDR3 is CSVVGYDEQFF. The CDR3 bases are TGCAGCGTTGTTGGGTACGATGAGCAGTTCTTC.

This clonotype has at least ten counts. The CDR3 protein is CASSLGNRGPSVYEQYF. The CDR3 bases are TGTGCCAGCAGCTTAGGAAATAGGGGACCGTCGGTGTACGAGCAGTACTTC. The J gene is TRBJ2-7, the V gene TRBV13; D tentatively reads TRBD1 or TRBD2 (5 bases each). The CDR3 extends over 17 amino acids. V lost 0 bases and J lost 4, with 19 bases in between. Germline loops: CDR1 PRHDT, CDR2 FYEKMQ (reference sequence).

This clonotype has a count of ten or more. The chain joins TRBV12-3 or TRBV12-4 to TRBJ1-4; D is unresolved. Trimming shortened V by 3 bases and J by 3 bases, and 8 bases separated the two germline ends. The CDR3 extends over 14 amino acids. The CDR3 coding sequence is TGTGCCAGCAGTTTTCCCTGGGCTAATGAAAAACTGTTTTTT. Encoded protein: CASSFPWANEKLFF.

This chain joins TRBV19 and TRBJ2-5; TRBD2 matches 7 bases. The CDR3 spans 15 residues. V lost 0 bases to trimming and J lost 5 bases; unmatched junction nucleotides: 6. Germline V CDR1 and CDR2: LNHDA, SQIVND (reference sequence). CDR3 nucleotides: TGTGCCAGTAGTATAGAGTCGGCAGCGGGGGAGACCCAGTACTTC. Encoded protein: CASSIESAAGETQYF.

The chain combines TRBV3-1 with TRBJ2-7; D unresolved. Between the trimmed V and J ends, which lost 3 bases and 2 bases, there was a span of 14 bases. CDR3 length: 15 residues. Germline V gives CDR1 LGHDT, CDR2 YNNKEL (reference sequence). Here the CDR3 reads CASSQRNYPTYEQYF. The CDR3 region has the DNA TGTGCCAGCAGCCAGAGGAACTATCCCACCTACGAGCAGTACTTC.